These T cell receptor beta chains were read from a single sample in a study of T cell responses to AZD1222 COVID-19 vaccine. Produced via immunoSEQ multiplex PCR; TCRdb's table is partial and in-frame only. The top ten hold about 27% of the sample, which has 100,000 to 150,000 clones, 70% to 90% seen once. Sequenced here: peripheral blood, sampled on day 0 of AZD1222 vaccination. These receptors were collected from an adult in good health. Each CDR3 is given with its conserved first and last residue. D genes are given only for firm matches. Clone size, where shown, is once, few, many, or a class for clones that have expanded.

v_call	d_call	j_call	clone_size	cdr3_nt	cdr3_aa
TRBV5-1	TRBD2	TRBJ2-3	.	TGCGCCAGCAGCTCCGGGACTAGTCTTCGAGATACGCAGTATTTT	CASSSGTSLRDTQYF
TRBV2	.	TRBJ2-2	.	TGTGCCAGCAGTGTAGGGATTAACACCGGGGAGCTGTTTTTT	CASSVGINTGELFF
TRBV7-9	.	TRBJ1-1	few	TGTGCCAGCAGCTTAGCCGCGATGAACACTGAAGCTTTCTTT	CASSLAAMNTEAFF
TRBV27	.	TRBJ1-5	.	TGTGCCAGCAGTCGACACCGGCAGCCTAGCAATCAGCCCCAGCATTTT	CASSRHRQPSNQPQHF
TRBV6-5	.	TRBJ1-5	few	TGTGCCAGCAGCGCTGAGAGGGGACAGCCCCAGCATTTT	CASSAERGQPQHF
TRBV12-5	.	TRBJ2-6	many	TGTGCTTGGGGGGCCGGGGGGACTGGGGCCAACGTCCTGACTTTC	CAWGAGGTGANVLTF
TRBV28	.	TRBJ1-1	.	TGTGCCAGCAGTCCTCCCGGACTTCCTGAAGCTTTCTTT	CASSPPGLPEAFF
TRBV6-1	TRBD1	TRBJ1-4	.	TGTGCCAGCAGTGAAATCCGGGGACAGCGGGGTGAAAAACTGTTTTTT	CASSEIRGQRGEKLFF
TRBV27	.	TRBJ1-2	.	TGTGCCAGCAGTTTAGAAGGGGAGGGTTATGGCTACACCTTC	CASSLEGEGYGYTF
TRBV5-4	TRBD2	TRBJ2-7	.	TGTGCCAGCAGCTCGAAGAAGCGGGGAGCATCCTACGAGCAGTACTTC	CASSSKKRGASYEQYF
TRBV18	.	TRBJ2-1	.	TGTGCCAGCTCACCACAGGATCAGGGTACCTACAATGAGCAGTTCTTC	CASSPQDQGTYNEQFF
TRBV29-1	.	TRBJ1-4	.	TGCAGCGTTGCGACCGCAGATGAAAAACTGTTTTTT	CSVATADEKLFF
TRBV12-5	TRBD1	TRBJ1-6	few	TGTGCTAGTGGTTCAACCGACAGGGGGCCGAATTCACCCCTCCACTTT	CASGSTDRGPNSPLHF
TRBV5-1	TRBD1	TRBJ1-2	.	TGCGCCAGCAGCCCGGGACAGATCCGTGGCGGCTACACCTTC	CASSPGQIRGGYTF
TRBV10-3	.	TRBJ1-2	.	TGTGCCATCGATAGGGGGGGCACCTATGGCTACACCTTC	CAIDRGGTYGYTF
TRBV7-9	TRBD1	TRBJ2-2	.	TGTGCCAGCAGCTTACCGGGACAGGGGGGAACCGGGGAGCTGTTTTTT	CASSLPGQGGTGELFF
TRBV5-1	.	TRBJ2-7	.	TGCGCCAGCAGCGTCGGGAGCTCCTACGAGCAGTACTTC	CASSVGSSYEQYF
TRBV30	TRBD2	TRBJ2-1	.	TGTGCCTGGAGCGCCTGGAGCGGGGATTACAATGAGCAGTTCTTC	CAWSAWSGDYNEQFF
TRBV7-6	.	TRBJ2-2	.	TGTGCCAGCAGCTCTGGGGTCACCGGGGAGCTGTTTTTT	CASSSGVTGELFF
TRBV5-1	TRBD2	TRBJ2-3	.	TGCGCCAGCAGCTTGGGTGGGACTAGCGGGCAAGATACGCAGTATTTT	CASSLGGTSGQDTQYF
TRBV30	TRBD2	TRBJ2-7	once	TGTGCCTGGAGTGTAGTAGCGGGGGCCTACGAGCAGTACTTC	CAWSVVAGAYEQYF
TRBV5-1	.	TRBJ2-1	.	TGCGCCAGCAGCGCGGCGGGCGGGAAGGTTGATGAGCAGTTCTTC	CASSAAGGKVDEQFF
TRBV9	TRBD1	TRBJ1-5	.	TGTGCCAGCAGCCCAGGGGGGACAGCAAATCAGCCCCAGCATTTT	CASSPGGTANQPQHF
TRBV12-5	TRBD1	TRBJ2-7	.	TGTGCTAGTGGTTTGGGACAGGGGGCAAGTTACGAGCAGTACTTC	CASGLGQGASYEQYF
TRBV27	.	TRBJ1-6	.	TGTGCCAGTCGATCCTCGAGCTCCTATAATTCACCCCTCCACTTT	CASRSSSSYNSPLHF
TRBV12-3/TRBV12-4	.	TRBJ1-2	.	TGTGCCAGCAGTGCCGTTGCCAACTATGGCTACACCTTC	CASSAVANYGYTF
TRBV7-8	TRBD1	TRBJ1-5	.	TGTGCCAGCAGCTTCAATCTACCCGGGACAGTGAGCAATCAGCCCCAGCATTTT	CASSFNLPGTVSNQPQHF
TRBV11-2	.	TRBJ1-1	.	TGTGCCAGCAGCTTAGTTGCGGGGGGTCACACTGAAGCTTTCTTT	CASSLVAGGHTEAFF
TRBV19	.	TRBJ1-2	once	TGTGCCAGTAGTGACGGATCTGGGGGTAACTATGGCTACACCTTC	CASSDGSGGNYGYTF
TRBV6-5	TRBD1	TRBJ1-5	.	TGTGCCAGCGGAGTCCCGGGACAGGGGGATCAGCCCCAGCATTTT	CASGVPGQGDQPQHF
TRBV9	TRBD1	TRBJ2-1	.	TGTGCCAGCAGTCCCGGGACAGACGCAAGTCTGGAGCAGTTCTTC	CASSPGTDASLEQFF
TRBV7-2	TRBD2	TRBJ2-7	.	TGTGCCAGCAGCTTAGCGGGAGGGCCCGAGCAGTACTTC	CASSLAGGPEQYF
TRBV12-3/TRBV12-4	.	TRBJ2-7	.	TGTGCCAGCAAGAGAGCAGGGGCCTACGAGCAGTACTTC	CASKRAGAYEQYF
TRBV5-5	.	TRBJ1-2	once	TGTGCCAGCAGCGGGAGCAACAGGGATGGCTACACCTTC	CASSGSNRDGYTF
TRBV5-6	TRBD1	TRBJ1-1	.	TGTGCCAGCAGCTTGCTGACAGGGGAAGCTTTCTTT	CASSLLTGEAFF
TRBV3-1/TRBV3-2	.	TRBJ2-7	.	TGTGCCAGCAGCCAAGATGGGGCCGGGTACGAGCAGTACTTC	CASSQDGAGYEQYF
TRBV20-1	.	TRBJ1-2	.	TGCAGTGCGAGTAGGACTTCCTATGGCTACACCTTC	CSASRTSYGYTF
TRBV5-1	TRBD2	TRBJ2-3	once	TGCGCCAGCAGCAGAGCCACCGGGACTAGCGGGAGCACAGATACGCAGTATTTT	CASSRATGTSGSTDTQYF
TRBV5-1	TRBD1	TRBJ1-2	once	TGCGCCAGCAGCTCCGGACAGGGGGCAAACTATGGCTACACCTTC	CASSSGQGANYGYTF
TRBV27	.	TRBJ2-3	few	TGTGCCAGCAGACGAGCCAGGGACTCCGGAGCAGATACGCAGTATTTT	CASRRARDSGADTQYF
TRBV6-5	.	TRBJ1-1	.	TGTGCCAGCAGTTACTCGAAGGGGGCTGAAGCTTTCTTT	CASSYSKGAEAFF
TRBV3-1/TRBV3-2	TRBD1	TRBJ1-2	.	TGTGCCAGCAGCCAAGGGCCCCAGGACAGGGAAAGTAACTATGGCTACACCTTC	CASSQGPQDRESNYGYTF
TRBV4-2	TRBD2	TRBJ2-2	.	TGTGCCAGCAGCACCCTAAAAGCCGGGACTAGCGTCGCGAACACCGGGGAGCTGTTTTTT	CASSTLKAGTSVANTGELFF
TRBV3-1/TRBV3-2	.	TRBJ2-2	.	TGTGCCAGCAACCAACAGGGTCCCGGGGAGCTGTTTTTT	CASNQQGPGELFF
TRBV10-3	.	TRBJ1-1	.	TGTGCCTCCGTGGCGTTGAACACTGAAGCTTTCTTT	CASVALNTEAFF
TRBV5-1	TRBD2	TRBJ2-1	.	TGCGCCAGCAGCTTCGCGGGACTAGCGGGAGGCAATGAGCAGTTCTTC	CASSFAGLAGGNEQFF
TRBV7-8	TRBD2	TRBJ2-1	.	TGTGCCAGCAGCTTAGGCGGGAGAGGTGAGCAGTTCTTC	CASSLGGRGEQFF
TRBV7-8	.	TRBJ1-5	.	TGTGCCAGCAGCCAGGGCCGCGGCTACAATCAGCCCCAGCATTTT	CASSQGRGYNQPQHF
TRBV30	.	TRBJ1-2	once	TGTGCCTGGCGTGAAGTAAAAACAGGGAACTATGGCTACACCTTC	CAWREVKTGNYGYTF
TRBV7-6	.	TRBJ1-5	.	TGTGCCAGCAGCCCTATGGGGTGGGGGGCTAGCAATCAGCCCCAGCATTTT	CASSPMGWGASNQPQHF
TRBV5-4	TRBD1	TRBJ1-5	once	TGTGCCAGCAGCTTTCCGGGACAGGGGGCGATCGGTCAGCCCCAGCATTTT	CASSFPGQGAIGQPQHF
TRBV30	.	TRBJ2-1	.	TGTGCCTGGAGTGGAGTCGTAGCGTTGCATGAGCAGTTCTTC	CAWSGVVALHEQFF
TRBV6-1	TRBD1	TRBJ1-4	.	TGTGCCAGCAGTGAAGCGACAGGGGTGGGGGAAAAACTGTTTTTT	CASSEATGVGEKLFF
TRBV7-9	.	TRBJ1-5	once	TGTGCCAGCAGCTTATCGGGGGAGAATCAGCCCCAGCATTTT	CASSLSGENQPQHF
TRBV3-1/TRBV3-2	.	TRBJ1-1	.	TGTGCCAGCAGCCAAGAAGGGGGGACCGTTGCTTTCTTT	CASSQEGGTVAFF
TRBV24-1	.	TRBJ2-2	.	TGTGCCACCAGTTCGGGGAACACCGGGGAGCTGTTTTTT	CATSSGNTGELFF
TRBV28	.	TRBJ1-6	.	TGTGCCAGCAGTTTACAGGGAACAATAGGTTCACCCCTCCACTTT	CASSLQGTIGSPLHF